A single T cell receptor (beta chain) is shown here with its context. Germline values: CDR1 LGHNA, CDR2 YNFKEQ. V was pared by 1 base and J by 5 bases, with 11 bases between. The CDR3 is 14 amino acids. In the authors' methods: Amplified reference gene primers provided the basis for estimating nucleated cell counts. TCRdb's table, derived via immunoSEQ multiplex PCR, lists solely in-frame clones and lacks some. That table supplies the V and J calls and clone size; D and trimming were determined from the DNA. The sample records approximately 210,000 clones, under 80% being singletons. This entry belongs to a study of blood T cell repertoires in COVID-19. In the study overall: T cells, B-cell-depleted T cells, or PBMCs provided the cDNA or gDNA that served as material.

Study members were between about 18 and 100 years old and lived in 24 US regions. Cohorts were assigned according to the clinical history that participants reported. The origin of this receptor is a woman between 45 and 60 years old with acute COVID-19. Sequenced material: PBMCs or T cells enriched from blood (not recorded which). This chain joins TRBV4-2 and TRBJ1-2, with D perhaps matching TRBD1 (6 bases). The CDR3 DNA reads TGTGCCAGCAGCCAAGCGCAGGGGACGTATGGCTACACCTTC. Translating gives CASSQAQGTYGYTF.